These 14 T cell receptor beta chains originate from one sample sequenced in a study of CD8 T cells in ankylosing spondylitis. TCRdb processed the 5' RACE reads anew with MiXCR; each CDR3 protein has one entry. The sample records some 200,000 distinct CDR3 sequences, more than 10% being singletons. The specimen was blood, either unsorted or a sorted T cell fraction (not recorded which). The receptors were sampled from a male donor with ankylosing spondylitis or in good health (not recorded which).

This clonotype appeared a few times. CDR3 bases: TGCAGCGTTGGTGACTCCTCGGGGAATGAGCAGTTCTTC. Translated: CSVGDSSGNEQFF. The rearrangement links TRBV29-1 to TRBJ2-1; maybe TRBD2 (5 bases). The CDR3 is 13 amino acids. The V gene lost 4 bases and the J gene lost 7 bases, with 14 bases spanning the gap. Germline loops: CDR1 SQVTM, CDR2 ANQGSEA.

This clonotype was seen more than once but under ten times. V is TRBV19 and J is TRBJ2-7, with D hard to call. From germline, CDR1 is LNHDA and CDR2 SQIVND (reference sequence). The CDR3 spans 13 residues. Trimming removed 3 bases from V and 2 bases from J, with 8 bases in between. In DNA, the CDR3 is TGTGCCAGTAGTATGGCATTGGCCTACGAGCAGTACTTC. Amino acids: CASSMALAYEQYF.

This clonotype appeared a few times. The V call is TRBV4-2, the J call TRBJ1-6; D is perhaps TRBD1 (6 bases). Trimming stripped 1 base from V and 10 bases from J, with 14 bases between. Germline CDR1 reads LGHNA; CDR2 reads YNFKEQ. This CDR3 is 15 amino acids long. The DNA of the CDR3 is TGTGCCAGCAGCCAAGGACAGGCGAAAGAATCACCCCTCCACTTT. Protein: CASSQGQAKESPLHF.

This clonotype has more than one count but fewer than ten. The J gene is TRBJ1-5, the V gene TRBV12-3 or TRBV12-4, with D possibly TRBD1 on 6 matching bases. The CDR3 totals 15 residues. Trimming removed 6 bases from V and 9 bases from J, with 21 bases in between. The CDR3 nucleotides are TGTGCCAGCAGGACTGACGGGACACCAGACAGGCCCCAGCATTTT. Translated, it gives CASRTDGTPDRPQHF.

This clonotype was counted a few times. The chain has TRBV29-1 and TRBJ2-2, with D possibly being TRBD1 or TRBD2 (5 bases each). This CDR3 spans 12 amino acids. CDR1 and CDR2 from the germline V gene are SQVTM and ANQGSEA. V gave up 4 bases and J gave up 6 bases, with 9 bases separating them. CDR3 amino acids: CSVGGYAGELFF. Here the CDR3 DNA reads TGCAGCGTTGGGGGGTACGCCGGGGAGCTGTTTTTT.

This chain uses TRBV29-1 with TRBJ2-2; either TRBD1 or TRBD2 may fit D (5 bases each). V was trimmed by 3 bases and J by 4 bases, leaving 9 bases between them. The CDR3 is 13 residues long. Germline CDR1 is SQVTM and CDR2 is ANQGSEA. In nucleotides, the CDR3 is TGCAGCGTTGATGGGGACCTCACCGGGGAGCTGTTTTTT. Amino acid sequence: CSVDGDLTGELFF.

This clonotype has a count of ten or more. This rearrangement joins TRBV9 to TRBJ1-1; D remains ambiguous. The ends were cut back, 0 bases at V and 5 bases at J, with 5 bases in the middle. Looked up from germline, CDR1 is SGDLS and CDR2 is YYNGEE. This CDR3 spans 12 amino acids. The CDR3 sequence: CASSVVGTEAFF. The CDR3 DNA sequence: TGTGCCAGCAGCGTAGTGGGGACTGAAGCTTTCTTT.

Only a few counts were recorded for this clonotype. This CDR3 is CASSRLSDPPTNTQYF. For the CDR3, the DNA is TGTGCCAGCAGCCGCCTCTCCGACCCCCCTACGAATACGCAGTATTTT. The chain has TRBV6-2 or TRBV6-3 and TRBJ2-3, with D uncertain. CDR3 size: 16 residues. Germline-derived CDR1 and CDR2 are MNHEY and SVGEGT. Trimming took off 6 bases at V and 7 bases at J, with 23 bases between the two ends.

This rearrangement joins TRBV7-6 to TRBJ2-3; D gene uncertain. The V gene lost 3 bases and the J gene lost 1 base, with 8 bases spanning the gap. The CDR3 length is 14 residues. Germline CDR1 reads SGHVS; CDR2 reads FNYEAQ. The CDR3 coding sequence is TGTGCCAGCAGCTTCGATCCGGGCACAGATACGCAGTATTTT. Protein: CASSFDPGTDTQYF.

This clonotype was counted a few times. This rearrangement joins TRBV4-1 to TRBJ1-1; no reliable D call. This CDR3 is built from 15 residues. The germline CDR1 and CDR2 sequences are MGHRA and YSYEKL. Trimming removed 5 bases at V and 0 bases at J, with 13 bases between. The CDR3 DNA reads as TGCGCCAGCAGCTCCCCGATGGGGATGAACACTGAAGCTTTCTTT. This sequence encodes CASSSPMGMNTEAFF.

V usage is TRBV12-5 and J usage is TRBJ1-3; weak D call: TRBD1 (5 bases). The CDR3 runs 16 residues. Trimming removed 5 bases at V and 6 bases at J, with 20 bases between. Germline V lookup: CDR1 LGHNT, CDR2 FRNRAP. The CDR3 loop is CASGPAFGGGINTIYF. CDR3 sequence (DNA): TGTGCTAGTGGTCCCGCCTTTGGCGGGGGGATAAACACCATATATTTT.

The gene calls are TRBV4-1 and TRBJ1-4; the D gene is possibly TRBD1 (6 bases). CDR3 length: 14 amino acids. Deletions cut 4 bases from V and 7 bases from J, with 13 bases between. Germline CDR1 and CDR2: MGHRA and YSYEKL. The CDR3 DNA sequence: TGCGCCAGCAGCCGGCGGGGGGCCGGTGAAAAACTGTTTTTT. The encoded protein is CASSRRGAGEKLFF.

The chain links TRBV11-2 to TRBJ2-7, with no clear D. In germline, CDR1 is SGHAT, CDR2 FQNNGV. CDR3 length equals 14 residues. The V gene lost 5 bases and the J gene lost 2 bases, with 13 bases spanning the gap. In DNA, the CDR3 is TGTGCCAGCAGCACGGTTAGGTCGACCTACGAGCAGTACTTC. This gives the protein CASSTVRSTYEQYF.

This clonotype came up a few times. The chain employs TRBV7-9 and TRBJ2-5; D unresolved. Germline loops: CDR1 SEHNR, CDR2 FQNEAQ (reference sequence). V was clipped by 5 bases and J by 1 base, with 17 bases between them. CDR3 length: 16 amino acids. CDR3 in DNA: TGTGCCAGCAGCGCAGGCGACTTAGTTTTCCAAGAGACCCAGTACTTC. It encodes CASSAGDLVFQETQYF. The entire variable domain, with the rest obtained from reference TRBV7-9 and TRBJ2-5, is as follows: DTGVSQNPRHKITKRGQNVTFRCDPISEHNRLYWYRQTLGQGPEFLTYFQNEAQLEKSRLLSDRFSAERPKGSFSTLEIQRTEQGDSAMYLCASSAGDLVFQETQYFGPGTRLLVL.